The entry that follows covers one TCR beta chain sequence. This sample stems from a study of T cell repertoires in cytomegalovirus infection. A single record per CDR3 protein comes from TCRdb applying MiXCR to the reads. The table lists hundreds of thousands of distinct CDR3 sequences, 8% to 10% of them singletons. This TCR was sampled from a human donor in good health (CMV status not recorded). Some clones in this sample may be carry-over from other donors' samples. The sequencing sample was made of PBMCs.

CDR3 coding DNA: TGTGCCAGCAGTTCTGGGCGGGTTCTGACCCAGTACTTC. This gives the protein CASSSGRVLTQYF. The chain recombines TRBV27 with TRBJ2-5; D is perhaps TRBD2 (5 bases). The CDR3 runs to 13 residues. The germline V and J ends were trimmed by 4 bases and 7 bases, with 13 bases remaining between them. The germline gives CDR1 MNHEY, CDR2 SMNVEV (reference sequence).